The clone carrying this T cell receptor (beta chain) showed up just a few times. Its antigen remains unknown. Trimming left V 0 bases short and J 6 bases short, with 15 bases between. The CDR3 length is 15 residues. The germline gives CDR1 SGHRS, CDR2 YFSETQ. This sample is drawn from a study of human T cells and chemical hapten exposure. Study results and limitations: Having alopecia, donors may respond immunologically unlike healthy people.

In the original workflow: Across samples, TCR counts had a median of roughly 91,000 and ranged from about 23,224 to 700,000. TCRdb re-called the RACE reads with MiXCR, one entry per CDR3 protein. TCRdb, not the authors, supplied the V and J calls. The sample has under 300,000 distinct CDR3 sequences; roughly 8.9% are singletons. Described time point: pre-sensitization, week 0. Treatment specified: therapeutic diphenylcyclopropenone sensitization with weekly scalp DPC. Sequenced here: whole blood, sampled in connection with sensitization to the hapten diphenylcyclopropenone (DPC). The chain recombines TRBV5-1 with TRBJ1-2; tentative D call: TRBD1 (5 bases). The clonotype comes from a woman between 35 and 50 years old with alopecia areata. Some clones in this sample may be carry-over from other donors' samples. The CDR3 spells CASSLEDKEDHGYTF. The CDR3 DNA follows: TGCGCCAGCAGCTTGGAGGACAAAGAAGACCATGGCTACACCTTC.